These T cell receptor beta chains were read from a single sample in a study of blood T cell repertoires in COVID-19. Repertoires were generated with immunoSEQ multiplex PCR, while TCRdb's copy carries only in-frame clones and drops some. Counted here are under 350,000 clones, under 90% occurring once; the ten biggest clones make up around 4.6%. Sequences were obtained from PBMCs or T cells enriched from blood (not recorded which). These receptors were obtained from a man younger than 45 who had recovered from COVID-19. Each CDR3 is given with its conserved first and last residue. Fields, in order: clone size, V gene, D gene, J gene, CDR3 protein, CDR3 DNA. A D gene is named only where the DNA matches it firmly. Clone size is not always given. Where it is, it says once, few, many or a class for expanded clones.

NA,TRBV7-9,NA,TRBJ2-1,CASSPSSSSYNEQFF,TGTGCCAGCAGCCCTAGCTCCAGCTCCTACAATGAGCAGTTCTTC
NA,TRBV11-2,TRBD1,TRBJ2-1,CASSLRGTGTTSYNEQFF,TGTGCCAGCAGCCTCCGAGGGACAGGGACAACCTCCTACAATGAGCAGTTCTTC
NA,TRBV12-5,NA,TRBJ1-2,CASAQGLGGYTF,TGTGCTAGTGCCCAGGGTTTGGGGGGCTACACCTTC
NA,TRBV14,NA,TRBJ2-5,CASSQDRHGFRLVSETQYF,TGTGCCAGCAGCCAAGATCGGCACGGTTTCAGACTAGTATCGGAGACCCAGTACTTC
NA,TRBV4-1,NA,TRBJ2-2,CASSQDRDSGELFF,TGCGCCAGCAGCCAAGATCGAGACTCTGGGGAGCTGTTTTTT
NA,TRBV27,TRBD1,TRBJ2-7,CASSSTGGSYEQYF,TGTGCCAGCAGTTCCACAGGGGGCTCCTACGAGCAGTACTTC
NA,TRBV5-1,NA,TRBJ2-7,CASSWTFSSNEQYF,TGCGCCAGCAGCTGGACTTTTTCCTCCAACGAGCAGTACTTC
medium-sized,TRBV24-1,TRBD1,TRBJ2-7,CATSADRGDEQYF,TGTGCCACCAGTGCGGACAGGGGAGACGAGCAGTACTTC
NA,TRBV25-1,TRBD1,TRBJ2-7,CASSEIGTGVMEQYF,TGTGCCAGCAGTGAGATTGGGACAGGGGTTATGGAGCAGTACTTC
NA,TRBV28,TRBD1,TRBJ2-3,CASRPPGQGFRDTQYF,TGTGCCAGCCGCCCCCCGGGACAGGGGTTCCGAGATACGCAGTATTTT
NA,TRBV7-9,NA,TRBJ1-6,CASSPQDSNNSPLHF,TGTGCCAGCAGCCCACAGGACAGCAATAATTCACCCCTCCACTTT
NA,TRBV5-1,NA,TRBJ1-2,CASSPSLLSYGYTF,TGCGCCAGCAGCCCGAGCCTTCTTTCTTATGGCTACACCTTC
NA,TRBV11-3,NA,TRBJ1-2,CASSQRASYGYTF,TGTGCCAGCAGCCAGAGGGCTTCCTATGGCTACACCTTC
few,TRBV5-1,NA,TRBJ1-2,CASSTGTSENGYTF,TGCGCCAGCAGCACCGGGACATCCGAAAATGGCTACACCTTC
NA,TRBV2,NA,TRBJ1-2,CASNMAEANYGYTF,TGTGCCAGCAATATGGCCGAAGCTAACTATGGCTACACCTTC
NA,TRBV6-5,NA,TRBJ2-2,CASRRGSGELFF,TGTGCCAGCAGGAGGGGGTCCGGGGAGCTGTTTTTT
NA,TRBV5-1,NA,TRBJ1-2,CASSLDGQSNYGYTF,TGCGCCAGCAGCTTGGACGGACAGTCTAACTATGGCTACACCTTC
once,TRBV27,TRBD1,TRBJ2-7,CASRTGGWGLGAKGQYF,TGTGCCAGCAGGACAGGGGGCTGGGGCTTGGGGGCGAAGGGGCAGTACTTC
NA,TRBV28,NA,TRBJ1-4,CASRMTVSNEKLFF,TGTGCCAGCAGAATGACAGTCAGTAATGAAAAACTGTTTTTT
NA,TRBV5-1,TRBD2,TRBJ2-7,CASSSREAGGHEQYF,TGCGCCAGCAGCTCCCGTGAAGCGGGGGGGCACGAGCAGTACTTC
NA,TRBV10-3,TRBD1,TRBJ2-7,CAISLGQNSYEQYF,TGTGCCATCAGCCTGGGACAGAACTCCTACGAGCAGTACTTC
few,TRBV2,NA,TRBJ1-5,CASSGFRLNQPQHF,TGTGCCAGCAGTGGGTTCAGACTTAATCAGCCCCAGCATTTT
NA,TRBV10-2,TRBD2,TRBJ2-2,CASRGGALAGGNGELFF,TGCGCCAGCAGGGGAGGGGCCCTAGCGGGAGGGAACGGGGAGCTGTTTTTT
NA,TRBV5-1,NA,TRBJ1-3,CASSLQGVKGNTIYF,TGCGCCAGCAGCTTGCAGGGCGTGAAGGGAAACACCATATATTTT
NA,TRBV27,TRBD1,TRBJ2-7,CASSDGQGSGEQYF,TGTGCCAGCAGTGACGGACAGGGATCCGGCGAGCAGTACTTC
NA,TRBV30,TRBD2,TRBJ2-5,CAWSGASGKAGETQYF,TGTGCCTGGAGTGGGGCTAGCGGGAAAGCCGGGGAGACCCAGTACTTC
few,TRBV27,NA,TRBJ1-6,CASSLRAGMNSPLHF,TGTGCCAGCAGTTTACGCGCAGGGATGAATTCACCCCTCCACTTT
many,TRBV21-1,NA,TRBJ1-2,CASSKSSTGGPKLNGYTF,TGTGCCAGCAGCAAGTCGTCAACAGGGGGGCCGAAGCTAAATGGCTACACCTTC
NA,TRBV5-1,NA,TRBJ2-2,CASSRQGGDTGELFF,TGCGCCAGCAGCCGACAGGGCGGGGACACCGGGGAGCTGTTTTTT
NA,TRBV3-1/TRBV3-2,TRBD1,TRBJ2-5,CASSRTGDRETQYF,TGTGCCAGCAGCCGTACCGGGGACAGAGAGACCCAGTACTTC
NA,TRBV7-9,NA,TRBJ1-5,CASTEGGENQPQHF,TGTGCCAGCACCGAAGGGGGGGAAAATCAGCCCCAGCATTTT
NA,TRBV7-6,NA,TRBJ2-1,CASSWTTGGRYNEQFF,TGTGCCAGCAGCTGGACCACGGGGGGCAGATACAATGAGCAGTTCTTC
NA,TRBV18,NA,TRBJ2-3,CASSPTEAVRDTQYF,TGTGCCAGCTCACCGACAGAGGCTGTCAGGGATACGCAGTATTTT
NA,TRBV5-1,NA,TRBJ1-1,CASSYGTGTTEAFF,TGCGCCAGCAGCTACGGGACTGGCACTACTGAAGCTTTCTTT
NA,TRBV19,TRBD1,TRBJ1-1,CASSILRDSREAFF,TGTGCCAGTAGTATTTTAAGGGACAGTCGAGAAGCTTTCTTT
NA,TRBV24-1,NA,TRBJ2-7,CATSDLPAGPKEQYF,TGTGCCACCAGTGATTTGCCGGCAGGGCCGAAGGAGCAGTACTTC
NA,TRBV6-2/TRBV6-3,TRBD1,TRBJ1-1,CASSFPTGGRTEAFF,TGTGCCAGCAGTTTTCCGACAGGGGGCAGGACTGAAGCTTTCTTT
NA,TRBV7-2,TRBD2,TRBJ2-7,CASSLGLAGGEGEQYF,TGTGCCAGCAGCTTAGGTCTAGCGGGAGGTGAGGGCGAGCAGTACTTC
NA,TRBV7-9,NA,TRBJ1-1,CASSEPGNQGTEAFF,TGTGCCAGCAGCGAACCAGGGAACCAGGGGACTGAAGCTTTCTTT
NA,TRBV6-2/TRBV6-3,NA,TRBJ2-2,CASSHYRVRDTGELFF,TGTGCCAGCAGTCACTACAGGGTTAGGGACACCGGGGAGCTGTTTTTT
NA,TRBV7-2,NA,TRBJ1-3,CASSLAWQSSGNTIYF,TGTGCCAGCAGTCTAGCCTGGCAGAGCTCTGGAAACACCATATATTTT
NA,TRBV19,TRBD1,TRBJ2-1,CASSRTGAVGDEQFF,TGTGCCAGTAGTCGGACAGGGGCAGTCGGCGATGAGCAGTTCTTC